The present T cell receptor (beta chain) was sequenced within a study of cytomegalovirus exposure and HLA in healthy donors. Regarding donors, all were healthy bone marrow donors. Study observations and caveats: In an earlier analysis, about 87% or about 30%: the productive usage of most TCR beta V segments. The study reported that TCR beta sequences accurately predicted HLA-A and HLA-B alleles in most subjects. Follow-up analysis seemed to connect common viral pathogens with several of the most significant clusters identified.

The CDR3 is made up of 16 amino acids. Per germline, CDR1 SGHRS and CDR2 YFSETQ. Deletions cut 0 bases from V and 5 bases from J, with 14 bases between. This clone occurred a few times. No antigen is known for it. The PCR employed 60 Vbeta primers together with 13 Jbeta primers. Some clones are missing from TCRdb's copy, which holds only in-frame ones; the method was immunoSEQ multiplex PCR. The table has 180,000 or so clones, roughly a tenth seen once. The sequenced sample was PBMCs. The chain combines TRBV5-1 with TRBJ2-2; D remains unclear. This clonotype originated in a woman aged 25-40 years in good health and CMV-seropositive. CDR3 in DNA: TGCGCCAGCAGCTTGGTTTCGGGTGTTTTTACCGGGGAGCTGTTTTTT. Translating it yields CASSLVSGVFTGELFF.